The present entry profiles one T cell receptor beta chain with its context. What it binds is not known. The protocol was immunoSEQ multiplex PCR, while the TCRdb copy is restricted to in-frame clones and leaves out a portion. Of tens of thousands of clones listed, roughly 92% were seen once; the top ten hold roughly 0.3%. The sample comes from a study of graft-versus-host responses after intestinal transplantation. Study results and caveats: Investigators detected GvH clones in recipient marrow, with some emerging earlier in ileum or blood. Clonal ratios of graft-versus-host to host-versus-graft in allografts were high for patients exhibiting graft-donor T cell macrochimerism.

CDR1 is SGHNT and CDR2 is YENEEA in the germline V gene. V was trimmed by 1 base and J by 1 base, leaving 4 bases between them. CDR3 size: 14 residues. V and J are TRBV11-3 and TRBJ2-2, with unresolved D. Sequenced material: unstimulated CD4+ T cells sorted from spleen or lymph node cells, taken before intestinal transplant. The clonotype comes from a human donor who received an intestinal transplant. Here the CDR3 DNA reads TGTGCCAGCAGCTTAGGACAGAACACCGGGGAGCTGTTTTTT. Protein sequence: CASSLGQNTGELFF.